Shown below are 19 T cell receptor beta chains from a single sample sequenced in a study of beta chain features in type 1 diabetes. No antigens are known for them. Expressed TCRB transcripts were sequenced because the isolated RNA had all been reverse transcribed beforehand. Here immunoSEQ multiplex PCR was the method, and the copy in TCRdb shows in-frame clones only, minus some. Of around 710,000 clones listed, around 12% are singletons. Study findings and constraints: Moderate yet significant TCRB CDR3 shortening was seen in Type 1 diabetes patients in all four CD4+ subsets.

The sequenced sample consisted of naive CD4+ T cells from blood. These receptors were taken from a man aged 25-40 years with type 1 diabetes.

This clone has only a few counts. The chain recombines TRBV29-1 with TRBJ2-4, with D perhaps TRBD1 or TRBD2 (5 bases each). This CDR3 region has 18 residues. CDR1 is SQVTM, CDR2 ANQGSEA, per germline. Trimming shortened V by 0 bases and J by 0 bases, and 18 bases separated the two germline ends. The CDR3: CSVEDMRSRELAKNIQYF. Here the CDR3 DNA reads TGCAGCGTTGAAGATATGCGGTCCAGGGAGCTAGCCAAAAACATTCAGTACTTC.

The chain combines TRBV9 with TRBJ2-2; possible D gene TRBD1, 5 bases. Trimming took 5 bases from V and 8 from J, leaving 13 bases between them. Germline CDR1 SGDLS, CDR2 YYNGEE. This CDR3 is built from 13 residues. The CDR3 reads CASRESTEGELFF. The CDR3 DNA sequence: TGTGCCAGCAGAGAATCGACAGAAGGGGAGCTGTTTTTT.

V usage is TRBV6-5 and J usage is TRBJ1-5, with D perhaps TRBD1 (5 bases). The CDR3 covers 13 residues. The germline CDR1 and CDR2 sequences are MNHEY and SVGAGI. Trimming removed 8 bases from V and 16 bases from J, with 24 bases in between. CDR3 sequence reads: CASGQGKQSAPHF. For the CDR3, the DNA is TGTGCCAGCGGGCAGGGCAAACAATCAGCCCCACATTTT.

This clone was observed a handful of times. The chain links TRBV28 to TRBJ1-5; D gene uncertain. Trimming stripped 1 base from V and 5 bases from J, with 6 bases between. The CDR3 sequence is 13 residues long. CDR1 is MDHEN, CDR2 SYDVKM, per germline. The CDR3 sequence is CASSLSTDQPQHF. CDR3 nucleotide sequence: TGTGCCAGCAGTTTATCCACAGATCAGCCCCAGCATTTT. Combining the CDR3 with reference TRBV28 and TRBJ1-5 gives the whole variable domain DVKVTQSSRYLVKRTGEKVFLECVQDMDHENMFWYRQDPGLGLRLIYFSYDVKMKEKGDIPEGYSVSREKKERFSLILESASTNQTSMYLCASSLSTDQPQHFGDGTRLSIL.

In this sample, this clone turned up a few times. The chain links TRBV11-3 to TRBJ1-1, with D unresolved. Between the trimmed V and J ends, which lost 0 bases and 1 base, there was a span of 9 bases. Germline lookup yields CDR1 SGHNT and CDR2 YENEEA. This CDR3 is built from 15 residues. DNA for the CDR3: TGTGCCAGCAGCTTAGATATATGGGGGAACACTGAAGCTTTCTTT. It specifies CASSLDIWGNTEAFF.

This sequence joins TRBV9 and TRBJ2-5; D possibly corresponds to TRBD2 (7 bases). Germline V gene data show CDR1 as SGDLS and CDR2 as YYNGEE. V dropped 0 bases and J dropped 5 bases, with 17 bases sitting between them. This CDR3 is built from 16 residues. As DNA, the CDR3 is TGTGCCAGCAGCGTAGCTGGAGGGGGGGCCGTTGAGACCCAGTACTTC. Protein: CASSVAGGGAVETQYF.

The rearrangement uses TRBV7-2 and TRBJ2-7; D tentatively fits TRBD1 or TRBD2 (5 bases each). CDR3 length: 18 residues. Germline CDR1 SGHTA, CDR2 FQGNSA. V gave up 5 bases and J gave up 2 bases, with 25 bases separating them. The CDR3 loop reads CASSLLQTGRSHTYEQYF. The CDR3 DNA reads as TGTGCCAGCAGCCTACTCCAAACGGGACGGTCGCACACCTACGAGCAGTACTTC.

This chain links TRBV19 with TRBJ2-5; TRBD2 might be the D (5 bases). Trimming cost V 6 bases and J 4 bases, with 12 bases left between them. Germline CDR1 is LNHDA and CDR2 is SQIVND (reference sequence). The length of the CDR3 is 13 residues. CDR3 amino acids: CASSQGSAETQYF. Written as DNA, the CDR3 is TGTGCCAGTAGCCAAGGGAGCGCAGAGACCCAGTACTTC. Variable domain in full (rest from reference TRBV19 and TRBJ2-5): DGGITQSPKYLFRKEGQNVTLSCEQNLNHDAMYWYRQDPGQGLRLIYYSQIVNDFQKGDIAEGYSVSREKKESFPLTVTSAQKNPTAFYLCASSQGSAETQYFGPGTRLLVL.

This clone was counted between two and nine times. The gene calls are TRBV9 and TRBJ2-1, with 12 bases matching TRBD2. V was clipped by 3 bases and J by 8 bases; unmatched bases: 3. Germline values: CDR1 SGDLS, CDR2 YYNGEE. CDR3 length equals 14 residues. The CDR3: CASSASGGAYEQFF. The DNA for the CDR3 is TGTGCCAGCAGCGCTAGCGGGGGGGCGTATGAGCAGTTCTTC.

Concerning this clone itself: Other DNA sequences in the sample encode the same CDR3. The chain joins TRBV5-1 to TRBJ1-5, with no clear D. Trimming removed 0 bases at V and 4 bases at J, with 8 bases between. The CDR3 runs 14 residues. CDR1 is SGHRS, CDR2 YFSETQ, per germline. CDR3 sequence: CASSLGTENQPQHF. In nucleotides, the CDR3 is TGCGCCAGCAGCTTGGGTACGGAGAATCAGCCCCAGCATTTT.

This clone was seen a handful of times. The rearrangement uses TRBV18 and TRBJ2-7; D uncertain. Trimming took 3 bases from V and 0 from J, leaving 12 bases between them. Germline V gene data show CDR1 as KGHSH and CDR2 as LQKENI. The length of the CDR3 is 15 residues. The CDR3 spells CASSPRKGSSYEQYF. In DNA form, the CDR3 reads TGTGCCAGCTCACCTCGCAAAGGCAGCTCCTACGAGCAGTACTTC.

The J gene is TRBJ2-5, the V gene TRBV28; TRBD2 is a possible D gene (6 bases). The length of the CDR3 is 14 residues. V dropped 3 bases and J dropped 2 bases, with 10 bases sitting between them. Germline V gene sequence: CDR1 MDHEN, CDR2 SYDVKM. In nucleotides, the CDR3 is TGTGCCAGCAGTTTGGGACTCAGTCAAGAGACCCAGTACTTC. Translating gives CASSLGLSQETQYF.

The sample holds a few counts of this clone. The chain couples TRBV13 to TRBJ2-3, with D unresolved. Germline lookup yields CDR1 PRHDT and CDR2 FYEKMQ (reference sequence). Trimming removed 4 bases at V and 5 bases at J, with 4 bases between. The CDR3 covers 11 residues. The DNA of the CDR3 is TGTGCCAGCAGCTCGGAAGATACGCAGTATTTT. This translates into CASSSEDTQYF.

The chain employs TRBV6-5 and TRBJ1-1, with 9 bases lining up with TRBD1. Germline V gene lookup returns CDR1 MNHEY and CDR2 SVGAGI. This CDR3 region has 15 residues. V was clipped by 6 bases and J by 4 bases; unmatched bases: 9. In DNA, the CDR3 is TGTGCCAGCAGGGGACAGGGAGTTGGGAGCACTGAAGCTTTCTTT. It specifies CASRGQGVGSTEAFF.

This clone was seen more than once but under ten times. The chain carries TRBV7-9 and TRBJ2-6; a weak D match, TRBD1 (6 bases). The CDR3 is 11 residues long. V was clipped by 9 bases and J by 15 bases, with 15 bases between them. CDR1 and CDR2 (germline): SEHNR, FQNEAQ (reference sequence). CDR3: CASGQTPDLTF. CDR3 DNA: TGTGCCAGTGGACAGACCCCGGACCTGACTTTC.

Details on this clone: Other DNA sequences in the sample encode the same CDR3. V usage is TRBV7-2 and J usage is TRBJ2-7, with 7 bases fitting TRBD2. CDR3 length equals 14 residues. Unmatched junction bases numbered 6, after V lost 6 bases and J lost 1 base. Per the germline V gene, CDR1 is SGHTA and CDR2 is FQGNSA. In DNA form, the CDR3 reads TGTGCCAGCAGTTTGGGAGGGGCTTCCTACGAGCAGTACTTC. This sequence encodes CASSLGGASYEQYF.

As for this clone: Other DNA sequences in the sample encode the same CDR3. The chain carries TRBV4-3 and TRBJ2-7; 8 bases are shared with TRBD1. After removal of 4 bases from V and 3 bases from J, the junction contained 5 bases not matched to a gene. This CDR3 has 14 residues. Germline values: CDR1 LGHNA, CDR2 YSLEER. For the CDR3, the DNA is TGCGCCAGCAGCCTAGGACAGGGTCACTACGAGCAGTACTTC. Residues: CASSLGQGHYEQYF.

The sample holds a few counts of this clone. The DNA for the CDR3 is TGTGCCAGCAGCCAGCTCAGTACACCGCAGTACTTC. This gives the protein CASSQLSTPQYF. J is TRBJ2-5 and V is TRBV14, with D unresolved. The CDR3 is 12 residues long. Per germline, CDR1 SGHDN and CDR2 FVKESK. Trimming pared 3 bases from V and 11 bases from J, leaving 13 bases between.

The gene calls are TRBV5-1 and TRBJ1-5, with D unclear. This CDR3 spans 15 amino acids. The germline V gene has CDR1 SGHRS and CDR2 YFSETQ. V was trimmed by 7 bases and J by 0 bases, leaving 14 bases between them. The DNA of the CDR3 is TGCGCCAGCCGCGAGGGCCCCGTTAGCAATCAGCCCCAGCATTTT. It codes for CASREGPVSNQPQHF.